Presented here are 25 T cell receptor beta chains from one specimen sequenced in a study of T cell responses to AZD1222 COVID-19 vaccine (dated by TCRdb to the early 2020s). The time point label here, explained by the study, means: about 28 days (+/-7) after the second vaccine dose. In light of the paper, this sample's treatment or condition label describes: meningococcal conjugate vaccine given as trial control. Library creation used the immunoSEQ multiplex PCR assay. TCRdb mirrors the immuneACCESS table, restricted to in-frame sequences. Some clones are absent from its copies; in checked studies, under half trace to an unresolved V gene, and the reason for the others is unknown. The sample profile shows some 170,000 clones; 80% to 90% of them were found once. The top ten hold about 4.1% of the sample. This specimen consisted of peripheral blood, obtained 28 days after the second dose of the MenACWY control vaccine. Receptors originate from an adult who received the MenACWY meningococcal vaccine as a control.

This clone occurred a few times. This chain connects TRBV30 to TRBJ2-2, with D perhaps being TRBD1 or TRBD2 (6 bases each). Trimming cost V 0 bases and J 6 bases, with 17 bases left between them. Germline V gene lookup returns CDR1 GTSNPN and CDR2 SVGIG (reference sequence). This CDR3 has 16 residues. The CDR3 protein is CAWSVIWGATAGELFF. The CDR3 DNA sequence: TGTGCCTGGAGTGTAATTTGGGGGGCGACGGCCGGGGAGCTGTTTTTT.

The rearrangement links TRBV7-2 to TRBJ2-7, with 7 positions matching TRBD2. The germline gives CDR1 SGHTA, CDR2 FQGNSA. The CDR3 totals 13 residues. Trimming cost V 4 bases and J 4 bases; bases outside gene matches: 4. CDR3 amino acids: CASSSSGNYEQYF. CDR3 DNA sequence: TGTGCCAGCAGCTCGAGCGGGAATTACGAGCAGTACTTC.

The chain links TRBV28 to TRBJ1-5; no firm D call. The CDR3 totals 16 residues. Germline V gene data show CDR1 as MDHEN and CDR2 as SYDVKM. Trimming cost V 2 bases and J 0 bases, with 11 bases left between them. The CDR3 bases are TGTGCCAGCAGTTTAGCCAGATATACTAGCAATCAGCCCCAGCATTTT. Its translation: CASSLARYTSNQPQHF.

Many counts were recorded for this clone. The chain joins TRBV24-1 to TRBJ1-2, with D possibly being TRBD1 (6 bases). The length of the CDR3 is 18 residues. The V end was cut by 1 base, the J end by 0 bases, with 17 bases between. Germline-derived CDR1 and CDR2 are KGHDR and SFDVKD. The CDR3 sequence: CATSDFIRGLLANYGYTF. DNA for the CDR3: TGTGCCACCAGTGATTTTATCCGGGGGCTCTTAGCTAACTATGGCTACACCTTC.

CDR3 residues: CASSYSMGETQYF. The CDR3 region has the DNA TGTGCCAGCAGTTACTCGATGGGAGAGACCCAGTACTTC. The V and J genes are TRBV6-5 and TRBJ2-5; D is uncertain. The ends were cut back, 0 bases at V and 4 bases at J, with 6 bases in the middle. CDR3 size: 13 residues. From germline, CDR1 is MNHEY and CDR2 SVGAGI.

The sample holds one count of this clone. V gene TRBV20-1 combines with J gene TRBJ2-7; 10 bases line up with TRBD2. Per the germline V gene, CDR1 is DFQATT and CDR2 is SNEGSKA (reference sequence). The CDR3 has 15 amino acids. V was clipped by 3 bases and J by 3 bases; unmatched bases: 8. The CDR3 sequence is CSASSLAGADYEQYF. CDR3 nucleotides: TGCAGTGCTAGTTCCCTAGCGGGAGCAGACTACGAGCAGTACTTC.

A word on this clone: One end of the junction does not line up with germline, which may come from a read error. V and J are TRBV30 and TRBJ2-5, with TRBD2 matching 14 bases. Germline V gene lookup returns CDR1 GTSNPN and CDR2 SVGIG (reference sequence). CDR3 length: 15 residues. The CDR3 DNA sequence: TGCGCCTGGAGAAGACTAGCGGGAGGGTTGGAGACCCAGTACTTC. Protein product: CAWRRLAGGLETQYF.

The chain uses TRBV5-6 and TRBJ2-3, with TRBD1 as a possible D gene (6 bases). V lost 4 bases to trimming and J lost 0 bases, with 15 bases between them. Germline loops: CDR1 SGHDT, CDR2 YYEEEE. The CDR3 has 16 residues. The CDR3 loop reads CASSGGQGSSTDTQYF. CDR3 sequence (DNA): TGTGCCAGCAGCGGGGGCCAGGGGAGTAGCACAGATACGCAGTATTTT.

This rearrangement joins TRBV6-6 to TRBJ2-5; a weak D match, TRBD2 (6 bases). Germline V gene lookup returns CDR1 MNHNY and CDR2 SVGAGI (reference sequence). The CDR3 consists of 15 residues. The ends were cut back, 7 bases at V and 8 bases at J, with 23 bases in the middle. The CDR3 DNA reads TGTGCCAGCACGCGGGGCCGCGAGCAGTTGGAAACCCAGTACTTC. Encoded protein: CASTRGREQLETQYF.

This clone was detected once. The chain links TRBV5-1 to TRBJ2-1; 7 bases line up with TRBD2. CDR3 size: 15 residues. CDR1 SGHRS and CDR2 YFSETQ come from the germline V gene. The J segment lost 7 bases and the V segment lost 4 bases, leaving 11 bases of the junction unmatched. The CDR3 nucleotides are TGCGCCAGCAGCATTACTAGCGCGAGTCGGAATGAGCAGTTCTTC. Protein: CASSITSASRNEQFF.

The CDR3 DNA reads TGTGCCTGGCGACAGTGGAACACTGAAGCTTTCTTT. Translating gives CAWRQWNTEAFF. The chain carries TRBV30 and TRBJ1-1; weak D call: TRBD1 (5 bases). Germline CDR1 reads GTSNPN; CDR2 reads SVGIG (reference sequence). Between the trimmed V and J ends, which lost 5 bases and 1 base, there was a span of 8 bases. CDR3 length: 12 amino acids.

The gene calls are TRBV10-3 and TRBJ2-2; D gene unclear. The CDR3 extends over 14 amino acids. Trimming removed 3 bases from V and 5 bases from J, with 10 bases in between. CDR1 is ENHRY and CDR2 is SYGVKD in the germline V gene. This CDR3 is CAISDRSWTGELFF. CDR3 coding DNA: TGTGCCATCAGTGACCGCAGCTGGACCGGGGAGCTGTTTTTT.

The chain uses TRBV6-1 and TRBJ2-2, with unresolved D. There are 13 residues in the CDR3. CDR1 and CDR2 (germline): MNHNS, SASEGT. V shed 2 bases and J shed 7 bases, with 8 bases lying between them. CDR3 nucleotide sequence: TGTGCCAGCAGTGAAACGAAAAGCGGGGAGCTGTTTTTT. Residues: CASSETKSGELFF.

CDR3: CASSSGQVIGYGYTF. The CDR3 DNA reads as TGTGCCAGCAGTTCGGGGCAGGTTATTGGCTATGGCTACACCTTC. This sequence joins TRBV27 and TRBJ1-2, with D possibly being TRBD1 (5 bases). V lost 4 bases and J lost 4, with 16 bases in between. The CDR3 is 15 residues long. Germline-derived CDR1 and CDR2 are MNHEY and SMNVEV (reference sequence).

The chain combines TRBV7-2 with TRBJ1-5, with a tentative D call TRBD1 (6 bases). V lost 5 bases, J lost 6 bases, and 14 bases lay in between. Per germline, CDR1 SGHTA and CDR2 FQGNSA. This CDR3 is built from 14 residues. As DNA, the CDR3 is TGTGCCAGCAGCATTCAGGGGCTCGCTCAGCCCCAGCATTTT. This translates into CASSIQGLAQPQHF. The whole variable domain, remainder taken from reference TRBV7-2 and TRBJ1-5, is GAGVSQSPSNKVTEKGKDVELRCDPISGHTALYWYRQSLGQGLEFLIYFQGNSAPDKSGLPSDRFSAERTGGSVSTLTIQRTQQEDSAVYLCASSIQGLAQPQHFGDGTRLSIL.

Turning to this clone: The same CDR3 also results from other DNA sequences found in this sample. The chain employs TRBV28 and TRBJ2-7; D is ambiguous. The CDR3 totals 11 residues. CDR1 MDHEN and CDR2 SYDVKM come from the germline V gene. Trimming took 4 bases from V and 4 from J, leaving 5 bases between them. CDR3 nucleotide sequence: TGTGCCAGCAGTTCGAGATACGAGCAGTACTTC. Translating gives CASSSRYEQYF.

The gene calls are TRBV4-2 and TRBJ2-3; 10 bases fit TRBD1. The J segment lost 0 bases and the V segment lost 4 bases, leaving 1 base of the junction unmatched. The CDR3 covers 15 residues. CDR1 and CDR2 (germline): LGHNA, YNFKEQ. CDR3: CASSRDRGSTDTQYF. The CDR3 coding sequence is TGTGCCAGCAGCCGGGACAGGGGAAGCACAGATACGCAGTATTTT.

The chain has TRBV19 and TRBJ2-3, with D maybe TRBD1 (6 bases). Germline CDR1 LNHDA, CDR2 SQIVND (reference sequence). V shed 6 bases and J shed 1 base, with 11 bases lying between them. The length of the CDR3 is 14 residues. CDR3 DNA sequence: TGTGCCAGTAGGACAGGACGGGGCACAGATACGCAGTATTTT. It is translated as CASRTGRGTDTQYF.

This clone was recorded once. This rearrangement joins TRBV12-3 or TRBV12-4 to TRBJ1-3; D uncertain. Trimming cost V 5 bases and J 4 bases, with 9 bases left between them. The CDR3 covers 13 residues. The CDR3 coding sequence is TGTGCCAGCAGTCCCCAACAGGGAAACACCATATATTTT. Translated: CASSPQQGNTIYF.

The J gene is TRBJ2-2, the V gene TRBV5-4, with D hard to call. V was clipped by 2 bases and J by 5 bases, with 13 bases between them. The CDR3 is 15 amino acids. Germline V gene sequence: CDR1 SGHNT, CDR2 YYREEE (reference sequence). The CDR3 is CASSLISGKTGELFF. Written as DNA, the CDR3 is TGTGCCAGCAGCTTAATTTCTGGGAAAACCGGGGAGCTGTTTTTT.

The chain couples TRBV9 to TRBJ2-4; TRBD1 is a possible D gene (6 bases). In germline, CDR1 is SGDLS, CDR2 YYNGEE. Between the trimmed V and J ends, which lost 5 bases and 5 bases, there was a span of 17 bases. The CDR3 totals 15 residues. CDR3 protein: CASSEQGHRENIQYF. The CDR3 region has the DNA TGTGCCAGCAGTGAGCAGGGACACCGGGAAAACATTCAGTACTTC.

This clone was recorded only once. V and J are TRBV6-6 and TRBJ2-7; the D gene is possibly TRBD2 (5 bases). Germline V lookup: CDR1 MNHNY, CDR2 SVGAGI (reference sequence). Trimming stripped 5 bases from V and 3 bases from J, with 8 bases between. The CDR3 runs 12 residues. The CDR3 DNA reads TGTGCCAGCAGTCCCGGGGTCTACGAGCAGTACTTC. Translation gives CASSPGVYEQYF.

The chain combines TRBV19 with TRBJ2-7; the D gene is possibly TRBD1 (6 bases). Trimming cost V 2 bases and J 6 bases, with 11 bases left between them. The V gene's germline CDR1 is LNHDA and CDR2 SQIVND (reference sequence). CDR3 length: 13 residues. The CDR3 sequence: CASSITGHLEQYF. The CDR3 DNA reads TGTGCCAGTAGTATAACGGGACACCTCGAGCAGTACTTC.

The chain links TRBV7-2 to TRBJ2-1; D uncertain. This CDR3 has 15 residues. The germline CDR1 and CDR2 sequences are SGHTA and FQGNSA. V lost 5 bases to trimming and J lost 2 bases, with 13 bases between them. The CDR3: CASSPAVSPYNEQFF. CDR3 DNA: TGTGCCAGCAGCCCCGCTGTGAGTCCCTACAATGAGCAGTTCTTC.

The chain employs TRBV6-2 or TRBV6-3 and TRBJ2-2; TRBD2 matches 11 bases. In germline, CDR1 is MNHEY, CDR2 SVGEGT. The V gene end was trimmed by 6 bases and the J gene end by 0 bases; junction bases not matched to a gene: 3. The CDR3 has 16 residues. CDR3 bases: TGTGCCAGCAGCTTAGCGGGAGGGCCGAACACCGGGGAGCTGTTTTTT. Protein product: CASSLAGGPNTGELFF.